Here is one T cell receptor (beta chain) with its context. Its antigen has not been determined. One base away there is no much larger clone; base qualities are not given. The data are from a study of early T cells in non-severe SARS-CoV-2 infection (TCRdb year 2021). Regarding the study in general: Because TCR sequencing relied on bulk RNA taken from unsorted whole blood, pairing of alpha and beta chains was not possible.

A case-control design nested within a healthcare worker cohort in London, UK, was used, with weekly nasopharyngeal swab PCR tests and blood sampling performed. Healthcare workers were enrolled in the week of the UK lockdown, from 23 to 31 March 2020, and were followed every week for up to roughly 15 weeks. Taken from cysteine to phenylalanine, the CDR3 has 14 residues. Solely the CDR3 DNA is kept, with 42 bases framed from the first base. Trimming leaves V shorter by 7 bases and J shorter by 8 bases, with the junction holding 9 bases beyond the gene matches. General findings and caveats noted by the study authors: VDJdb matching was skewed toward anti-spike CD8 responses and likely underestimated virus-specific expansions by missing private and CD4 specificities.

The library came from 5' RACE. TCRdb names NextSeq 500 as the instrument used. Unique molecular identifiers were attached to individual cDNA molecules in the TCR library protocol so that sequencing error and PCR bias could be corrected. TCR alpha and beta chains were both sequenced, and the abundances of alpha and beta sequences in each sample were closely correlated with each other. On the authors' methods: Decombinator V4 was used to annotate TCR sequences for V gene, J gene and CDR3. TCRs were defined as expanded if a significant change between any two time points was detected under a Poisson model with p below 0.0001. TCR abundances were normalised to the total number of TCRs sequenced in each sample and reported as counts per million. TRAV1-2 paired with TRAJ12, TRAJ20 or TRAJ33 defined MAIT TCRs, while TRAV10 paired with TRAJ18 defined iNKT TCRs. VDJdb, accessed 1 November 2021, was searched for CMV, EBV and SARS-CoV-2 annotated TCRs, with TCRs annotated for multiple antigens excluded. TCRdb passed the public sequencing reads through fastp at Q25 and MiXCR, retaining productive beta sequences. All rows with the same CDR3 protein become a single entry with the most common DNA and genes. The V and J calls and clone size come from TCRdb's table, not from the authors' own analysis. For this sample the table gives tens of thousands of distinct CDR3 sequences, of which about 4.2% were detected only once. The leading ten clones occupy 9% to 14% of the sample.

The sequenced sample was whole blood. This TCR came from an adult who was a healthcare worker with PCR-confirmed SARS-CoV-2 infection or an uninfected control (not recorded which). The rearranged segments are TRBV12-3 or TRBV12-4 and TRBJ2-1, with 9 bases in between that match TRBD1. The bases are TGTGCCAGCACCGTACAGGGGGCTATGTATGAGCAGTTCTTC. This is translated as CASTVQGAMYEQFF.